A single sample is the source of the 11 T cell receptor beta chains below, sequenced in a study of T cell repertoires in cytomegalovirus infection. TCRdb reanalysed the reads using MiXCR and keeps one entry per CDR3 protein. The top ten hold around 80% of the sample, which has around 99,000 distinct CDR3 sequences, about 30% seen once. Antigens of these TCRs are unknown. The sequenced sample was CD8+ T cells from cultured PBMCs, obtained from culture after CMV antigen stimulation. These receptors came from a human donor in good health (CMV status not recorded). Some clones in this sample may be carry-over from other donors' samples.

The V gene is TRBV29-1, the J gene TRBJ1-5, with D tentatively TRBD1 (6 bases). Germline V gene data show CDR1 as SQVTM and CDR2 as ANQGSEA. This CDR3 is built from 12 residues. Trimming stripped 7 bases from V and 3 bases from J, with 10 bases between. CDR3 nucleotide sequence: TGCAGCGCAGGGGAATCCAATCAGCCCCAGCATTTT. This codes for CSAGESNQPQHF. Full variable domain (rest looked up from reference TRBV29-1 and TRBJ1-5): SAVISQKPSRDICQRGTSLTIQCQVDSQVTMMFWYRQQPGQSLTLIATANQGSEATYESGFVIDKFPISRPNLTFSTLTVSNMSPEDSSIYLCSAGESNQPQHFGDGTRLSIL.

Concerning this clonotype: The junction shows a germline mismatch at one end, possibly a read error. The chain joins TRBV7-8 to TRBJ2-1, with D perhaps matching TRBD2 (6 bases). Germline CDR1 reads SGHVS; CDR2 reads FQNEAQ. This CDR3 comprises 11 residues. The chain's CDR3 is CASSIGPGRDF. The CDR3 bases are TGTGCCAGCAGCATAGGGCCCGGGCGGGATTTC.

The chain uses TRBV6-5 and TRBJ2-2; 7 bases align to TRBD2. In germline, CDR1 is MNHEY, CDR2 SVGAGI. The V gene end was trimmed by 4 bases and the J gene end by 8 bases; junction bases not matched to a gene: 4. The CDR3 is made up of 13 amino acids. The DNA of the CDR3 is TGTGCCAGCAGTTTTGGGGGGGTGGGGGAGCTGTTTTTT. It encodes CASSFGGVGELFF.

The rearrangement joins TRBV20-1 to TRBJ2-5; a possible D gene is TRBD2 (6 bases). This CDR3 region has 15 residues. Trimming cost V 0 bases and J 5 bases, with 16 bases left between them. CDR1 is DFQATT, CDR2 SNEGSKA, per germline (reference sequence). CDR3 DNA sequence: TGCAGTGCTAGAGACCTAGACGGGGGACGGGAGACCCAGTACTTC. Translated: CSARDLDGGRETQYF.

This clonotype was found a few times. The gene calls are TRBV18 and TRBJ2-7; the D is unclear. The germline V and J ends were trimmed by 2 bases and 4 bases, with 9 bases remaining between them. The length of the CDR3 is 13 residues. Germline V lookup: CDR1 KGHSH, CDR2 LQKENI. The CDR3 reads CASSPNGVYEQYF. CDR3 sequence (DNA): TGTGCCAGCTCACCAAATGGGGTTTACGAGCAGTACTTC.

CDR3: CASRNTDAGGPVDTQYF. DNA for the CDR3: TGTGCCAGTAGGAACACGGACGCGGGGGGGCCAGTGGATACGCAGTATTTT. The chain couples TRBV19 to TRBJ2-3; 9 bases agree with TRBD2. The trim removed 6 bases at V and 6 bases at J, leaving 16 bases unmatched. This CDR3 has 17 amino acids. Germline V gene lookup returns CDR1 LNHDA and CDR2 SQIVND (reference sequence).

The table lists this clonotype with a few counts. The V and J genes are TRBV27 and TRBJ1-5; 9 bases fit TRBD1. Germline V gene sequence: CDR1 MNHEY, CDR2 SMNVEV (reference sequence). V was clipped by 5 bases and J by 3 bases; unmatched bases: 11. This CDR3 is 17 amino acids long. The CDR3 DNA follows: TGTGCCAGCAGTCCCCACTTGGGACAGGGCCCCAATCAGCCCCAGCATTTT. Translation: CASSPHLGQGPNQPQHF.

This chain connects TRBV7-4 to TRBJ2-1, with 8 bases aligning to TRBD1. Germline CDR1 SGHVT, CDR2 SQSDAQ. Trimming at V came to 6 bases and at J to 4 bases, leaving 5 bases not matched to a gene. The CDR3 is 14 residues long. The CDR3 spells CASSYDRGYNEQFF. DNA for the CDR3: TGTGCCAGCAGTTACGACAGGGGTTACAATGAGCAGTTCTTC. Using reference TRBV7-4 and TRBJ2-1 for the parts outside the CDR3, the full variable domain is GAGVSQSPRYKVAKRGRDVALRCDSISGHVTLYWYRQTLGQGSEVLTYSQSDAQRDKSGRPSGRFSAERPERSVSTLKIQRTEQGDSAVYLCASSYDRGYNEQFFGPGTRLTVL.

This clonotype was counted many times. The chain is built from TRBV7-8 and TRBJ1-5, with TRBD1 as a possible D gene (5 bases). Deletions cut 5 bases from V and 10 bases from J, with 21 bases between. Per the germline V gene, CDR1 is SGHVS and CDR2 is FQNEAQ. CDR3 length: 15 residues. The CDR3 nucleotides are TGTGCCAGCAGCCCCGTCCCGGGACCGTCCCGACCCCAGCATTTT. Its protein is CASSPVPGPSRPQHF.

This chain links TRBV5-1 with TRBJ1-1; 7 nucleotides match TRBD1. From germline, CDR1 is SGHRS and CDR2 YFSETQ. The junction had 2 bases not matched to a gene; V was cut back by 3 bases and J by 3 bases. This CDR3 spans 13 amino acids. CDR3 nucleotides: TGCGCCAGCAGCTGGGACAGTGACACTGAAGCTTTCTTT. Translated, it gives CASSWDSDTEAFF.

V gene TRBV20-1 combines with J gene TRBJ2-3, with D possibly TRBD2 on 6 matching bases. Germline V lookup: CDR1 DFQATT, CDR2 SNEGSKA (reference sequence). This CDR3 region has 14 residues. The V gene lost 6 bases and the J gene lost 5 bases, with 18 bases spanning the gap. The CDR3 spells CSADATSNLDTQYF. CDR3 nucleotide sequence: TGCAGTGCCGACGCGACTAGTAATTTAGATACGCAGTATTTT.